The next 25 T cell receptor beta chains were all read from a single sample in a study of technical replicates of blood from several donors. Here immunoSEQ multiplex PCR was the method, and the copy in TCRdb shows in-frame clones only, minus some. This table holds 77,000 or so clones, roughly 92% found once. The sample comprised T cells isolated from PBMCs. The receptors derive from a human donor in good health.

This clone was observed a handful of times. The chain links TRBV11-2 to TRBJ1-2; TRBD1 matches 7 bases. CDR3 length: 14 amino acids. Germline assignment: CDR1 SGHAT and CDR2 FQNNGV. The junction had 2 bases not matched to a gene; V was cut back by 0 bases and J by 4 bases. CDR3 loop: CASSLETGRYGYTF. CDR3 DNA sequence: TGTGCCAGCAGCTTAGAGACAGGGCGCTATGGCTACACCTTC. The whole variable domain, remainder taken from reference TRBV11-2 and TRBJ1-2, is EAGVAQSPRYKIIEKRQSVAFWCNPISGHATLYWYQQILGQGPKLLIQFQNNGVVDDSQLPKDRFSAERLKGVDSTLKIQPAKLEDSAVYLCASSLETGRYGYTFGSGTRLTVV.

The CDR3 reads CASSLLSGTRAYEQYF. CDR3 sequence (DNA): TGTGCCAGCAGTTTATTGAGCGGGACCAGAGCCTACGAGCAGTACTTC. The chain has TRBV28 and TRBJ2-7, with 7 nucleotides matching TRBD2. This CDR3 has 16 residues. Germline V gives CDR1 MDHEN, CDR2 SYDVKM. The V gene end was trimmed by 1 base and the J gene end by 2 bases; junction bases not matched to a gene: 8. Drawing the rest from reference TRBV28 and TRBJ2-7, the complete variable domain is DVKVTQSSRYLVKRTGEKVFLECVQDMDHENMFWYRQDPGLGLRLIYFSYDVKMKEKGDIPEGYSVSREKKERFSLILESASTNQTSMYLCASSLLSGTRAYEQYFGPGTRLTVT.

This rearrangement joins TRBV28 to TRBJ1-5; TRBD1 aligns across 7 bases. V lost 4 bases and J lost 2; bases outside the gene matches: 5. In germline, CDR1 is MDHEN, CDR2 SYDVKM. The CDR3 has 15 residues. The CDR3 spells CASSSRQGGNQPQHF. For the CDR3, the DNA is TGTGCCAGCAGTTCTCGACAGGGAGGCAATCAGCCCCAGCATTTT.

DNA for the CDR3: TGTGCCAGCAGTATTCCACCAGGAAAGACCTATGGCTACACCTTC. Protein product: CASSIPPGKTYGYTF. V usage is TRBV5-4 and J usage is TRBJ1-2; D is uncertain. Germline V gives CDR1 SGHNT, CDR2 YYREEE (reference sequence). This CDR3 is built from 15 residues. V lost 5 bases and J 4 bases, leaving 18 bases between the germline ends.

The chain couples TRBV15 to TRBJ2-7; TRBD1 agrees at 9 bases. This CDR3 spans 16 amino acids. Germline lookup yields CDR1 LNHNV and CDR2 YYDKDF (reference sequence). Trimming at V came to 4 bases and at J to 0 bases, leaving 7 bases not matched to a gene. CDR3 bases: TGTGCCACCAGCATGCCCGGGACAGGGACCTCCTACGAGCAGTACTTC. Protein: CATSMPGTGTSYEQYF.

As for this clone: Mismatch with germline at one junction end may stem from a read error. The CDR3 region is CASSLAGVVNEQFF. The CDR3 nucleotides are TGTGCCAGCAGTTTAGCGGGAGTTGTAAATGAGCAGTTCTTC. The gene calls are TRBV7-2 and TRBJ2-1; TRBD2 aligns across 9 bases. Germline V CDR1 and CDR2: SGHTA, FQGNSA. This CDR3 comprises 14 residues.

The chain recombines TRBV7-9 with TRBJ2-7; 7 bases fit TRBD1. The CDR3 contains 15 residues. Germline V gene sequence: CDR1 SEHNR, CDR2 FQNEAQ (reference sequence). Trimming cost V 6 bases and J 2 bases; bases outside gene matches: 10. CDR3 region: CASSSVRDSPYEQYF. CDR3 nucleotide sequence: TGTGCCAGCAGTTCCGTACGGGACAGTCCCTACGAGCAGTACTTC.

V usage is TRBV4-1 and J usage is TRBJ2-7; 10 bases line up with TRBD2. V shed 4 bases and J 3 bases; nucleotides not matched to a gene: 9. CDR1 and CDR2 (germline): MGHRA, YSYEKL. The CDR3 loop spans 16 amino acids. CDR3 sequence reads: CASSRLLAGSYYEQYF. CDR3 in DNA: TGCGCCAGCAGCCGACTACTAGCGGGATCCTACTACGAGCAGTACTTC.

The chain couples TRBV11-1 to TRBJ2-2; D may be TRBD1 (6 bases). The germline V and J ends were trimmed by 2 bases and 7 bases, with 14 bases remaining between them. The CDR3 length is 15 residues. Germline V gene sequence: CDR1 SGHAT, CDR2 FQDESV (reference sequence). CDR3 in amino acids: CASSLLQGLFGELFF. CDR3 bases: TGTGCCAGCAGCTTATTACAGGGCCTTTTCGGGGAGCTGTTTTTT.

CDR3 coding DNA: TGCAGCGTCATGACTGGACAGCTCTACGAGCAGTACTTC. Encoded protein: CSVMTGQLYEQYF. This chain joins TRBV29-1 and TRBJ2-7; D may be TRBD1 (6 bases). V lost 6 bases, J lost 3 bases, and 15 bases lay in between. Germline V gives CDR1 SQVTM, CDR2 ANQGSEA. The CDR3 has 13 residues.

CDR3 protein: CASSSPGGAYANSGANVLTF. In DNA, the CDR3 is TGTGCCAGCAGCTCTCCCGGCGGTGCTTATGCGAACTCTGGGGCCAACGTCCTGACTTTC. The J gene is TRBJ2-6, the V gene TRBV7-7; D is unresolved. This CDR3 is 20 amino acids long. Trimming pared 4 bases from V and 0 bases from J, leaving 22 bases between. Germline lookup yields CDR1 SSHAT and CDR2 FNYEAQ (reference sequence). The full variable domain, rest sourced from reference TRBV7-7 and TRBJ2-6, is GAGVSQSPRYKVTKRGQDVTLRCDPISSHATLYWYQQALGQGPEFLTYFNYEAQPDKSGLPSDRFSAERPEGSISTLTIQRTEQRDSAMYRCASSSPGGAYANSGANVLTFGAGSRLTVL.

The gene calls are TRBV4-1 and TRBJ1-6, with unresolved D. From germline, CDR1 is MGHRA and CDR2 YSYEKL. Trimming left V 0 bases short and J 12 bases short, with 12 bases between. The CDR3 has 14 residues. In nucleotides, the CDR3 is TGCGCCAGCAGCCAAGATCCCGTTACGGTACCCCTCCACTTT. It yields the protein CASSQDPVTVPLHF.

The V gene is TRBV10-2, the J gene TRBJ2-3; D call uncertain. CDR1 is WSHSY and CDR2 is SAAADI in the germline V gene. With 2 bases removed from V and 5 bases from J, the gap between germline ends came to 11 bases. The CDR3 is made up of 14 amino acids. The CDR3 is CASSETVQGDTQYF. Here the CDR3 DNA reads TGCGCCAGCAGTGAGACAGTTCAAGGAGATACGCAGTATTTT.

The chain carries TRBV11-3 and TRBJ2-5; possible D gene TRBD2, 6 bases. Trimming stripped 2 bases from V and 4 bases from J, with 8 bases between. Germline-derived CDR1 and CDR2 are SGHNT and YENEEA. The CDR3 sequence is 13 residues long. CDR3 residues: CASSLIGRETQYF. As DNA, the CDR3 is TGTGCCAGCAGCTTAATCGGGAGAGAGACCCAGTACTTC.

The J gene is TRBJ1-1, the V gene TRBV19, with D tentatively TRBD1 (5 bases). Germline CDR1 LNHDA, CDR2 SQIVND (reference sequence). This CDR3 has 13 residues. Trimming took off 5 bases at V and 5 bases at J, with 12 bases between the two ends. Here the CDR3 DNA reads TGTGCCAGTAGTTTACAGGAGAGGACTGAAGCTTTCTTT. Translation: CASSLQERTEAFF.

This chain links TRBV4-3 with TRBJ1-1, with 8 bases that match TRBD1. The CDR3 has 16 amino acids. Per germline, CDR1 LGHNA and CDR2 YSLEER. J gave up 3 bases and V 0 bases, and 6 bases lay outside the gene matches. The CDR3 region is CASSQDTGGHDTEAFF. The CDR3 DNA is TGCGCCAGCAGCCAAGATACAGGGGGTCATGACACTGAAGCTTTCTTT.

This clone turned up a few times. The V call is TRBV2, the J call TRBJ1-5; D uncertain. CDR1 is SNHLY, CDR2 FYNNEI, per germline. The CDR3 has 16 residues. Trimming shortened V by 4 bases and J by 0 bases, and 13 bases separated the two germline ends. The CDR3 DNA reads TGTGCCAGCAGTGGGAGCACGACCCATAGCAATCAGCCCCAGCATTTT. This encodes CASSGSTTHSNQPQHF.

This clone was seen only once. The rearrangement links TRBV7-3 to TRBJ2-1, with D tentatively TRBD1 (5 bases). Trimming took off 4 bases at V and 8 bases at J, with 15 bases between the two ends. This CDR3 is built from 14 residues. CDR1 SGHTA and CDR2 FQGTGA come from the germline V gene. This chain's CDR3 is CASSSVQGLDEQFF. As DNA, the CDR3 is TGTGCCAGCAGCTCCGTTCAGGGTTTAGATGAGCAGTTCTTC. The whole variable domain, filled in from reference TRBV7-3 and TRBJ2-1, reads GAGVSQTPSNKVTEKGKYVELRCDPISGHTALYWYRQSLGQGPEFLIYFQGTGAADDSGLPNDRFFAVRPEGSVSTLKIQRTERGDSAVYLCASSSVQGLDEQFFGPGTRLTVL.

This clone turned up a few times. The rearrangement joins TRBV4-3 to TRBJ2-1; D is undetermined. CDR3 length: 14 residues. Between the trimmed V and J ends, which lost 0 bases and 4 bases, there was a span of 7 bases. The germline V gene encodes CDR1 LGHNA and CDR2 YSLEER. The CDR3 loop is CASSQEKRYNEQFF. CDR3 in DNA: TGCGCCAGCAGCCAAGAAAAGAGGTACAATGAGCAGTTCTTC.

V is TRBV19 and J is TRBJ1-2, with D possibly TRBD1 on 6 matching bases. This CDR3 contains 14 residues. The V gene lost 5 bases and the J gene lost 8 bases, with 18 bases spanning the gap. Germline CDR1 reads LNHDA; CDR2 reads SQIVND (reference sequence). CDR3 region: CASSSITGTQGYTF. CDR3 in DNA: TGTGCCAGTAGTTCCATAACCGGGACACAAGGCTACACCTTC.

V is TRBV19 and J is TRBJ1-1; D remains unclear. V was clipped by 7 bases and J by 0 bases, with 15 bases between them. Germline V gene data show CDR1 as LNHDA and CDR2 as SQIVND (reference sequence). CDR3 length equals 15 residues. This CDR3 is CASMESVRMNTEAFF. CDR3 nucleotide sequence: TGTGCCAGTATGGAATCGGTGCGGATGAACACTGAAGCTTTCTTT. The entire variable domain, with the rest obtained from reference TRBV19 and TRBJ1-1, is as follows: DGGITQSPKYLFRKEGQNVTLSCEQNLNHDAMYWYRQDPGQGLRLIYYSQIVNDFQKGDIAEGYSVSREKKESFPLTVTSAQKNPTAFYLCASMESVRMNTEAFFGQGTRLTVV.

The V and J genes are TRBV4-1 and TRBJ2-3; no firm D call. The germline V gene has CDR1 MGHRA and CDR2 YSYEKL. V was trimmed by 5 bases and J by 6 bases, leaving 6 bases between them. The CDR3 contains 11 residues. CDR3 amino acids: CASSVTDTQYF. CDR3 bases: TGCGCCAGCAGCGTGACTGATACGCAGTATTTT.

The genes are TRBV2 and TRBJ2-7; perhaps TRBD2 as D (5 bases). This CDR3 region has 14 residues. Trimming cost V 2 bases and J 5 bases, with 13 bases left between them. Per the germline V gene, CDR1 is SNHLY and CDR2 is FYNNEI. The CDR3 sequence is CASSESTGFHEQYF. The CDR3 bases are TGTGCCAGCAGTGAATCCACGGGGTTTCACGAGCAGTACTTC.

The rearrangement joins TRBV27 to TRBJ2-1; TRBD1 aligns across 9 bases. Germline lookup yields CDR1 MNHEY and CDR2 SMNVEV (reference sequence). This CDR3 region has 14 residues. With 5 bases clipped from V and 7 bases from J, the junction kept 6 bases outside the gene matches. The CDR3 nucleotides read TGTGCCAGCAGTGCGGGACAGGGAAGGAATGAGCAGTTCTTC. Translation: CASSAGQGRNEQFF.

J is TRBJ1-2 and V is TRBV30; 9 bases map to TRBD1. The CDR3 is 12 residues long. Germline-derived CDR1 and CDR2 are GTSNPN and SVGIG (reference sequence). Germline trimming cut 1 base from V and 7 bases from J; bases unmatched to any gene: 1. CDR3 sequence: CAWSGTGVGYTF. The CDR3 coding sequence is TGTGCCTGGAGTGGGACAGGGGTTGGCTACACCTTC.